This T cell receptor beta chain was documented in a study of shared clonotypes between healthy human individuals. About the study: Donors had three CD4 naive, three CD4 memory, two CD8 naive and one CD8 memory plate apiece.

A note on this clone: Its antigen is undetermined.

The length of the CDR3 is 17 residues. The germline V gene has CDR1 MNHNS and CDR2 SASEGT. V gave up 0 bases and J gave up 8 bases, with 20 bases separating them. The assay was immunoSEQ multiplex PCR, and TCRdb's table has in-frame clones only and misses some. The sample contains about a million clones, approximately 70% of which appear only once. Overall study results and limits: Between several donors, naive CD4 clonotypes were shared at a level of about 5%. In this cohort, only blood was sampled, and tissue repertoires likely differ.

The TCR comes from a man younger than 35 in good health. Sequencing used memory CD4+ T cells sorted from blood. This sample's subset: CD45RA-negative fraction. The chain is built from TRBV6-1 and TRBJ2-4, with D maybe TRBD1 (6 bases). The CDR3 is CASSEAGAGTPQDIQYF. The CDR3 DNA is TGTGCCAGCAGTGAAGCGGGGGCCGGGACGCCCCAAGACATTCAGTACTTC.